This is a list of T cell receptor beta chains from one sample in a study of tumor-infiltrating lymphocytes in primary liver carcinoma. TCRdb used MiXCR to reprocess the multiplex PCR reads, holding one entry per CDR3 protein. Counted here are fewer than 350,000 distinct CDR3 sequences, 50% to 70% occurring once; the ten biggest clones make up around 9.5%. The sample comprised peripheral blood. Receptor source: a man aged 35 to 55 with primary liver carcinoma and hepatitis B virus infection. CDR3s include the opening cysteine and the closing phenylalanine or tryptophan. D genes are given only for firm matches. Some rows mark clone size as missing; the rest say once, few, many or name a class of expanded clone.

many	NA	TRBV6-1	TRBJ1-5	CASSDRALNQPQHF	TGTGCCAGCAGTGACCGGGCCCTTAATCAGCCCCAGCATTTT
NA	TRBD1	TRBV5-6	TRBJ2-2	CASSPTGRIGELFF	TGTGCCAGCAGCCCGACAGGGCGAATCGGGGAGCTGTTTTTT
few	TRBD1	TRBV7-9	TRBJ2-5	CASSIGTGVGETQYF	TGTGCCAGCAGCATCGGGACAGGGGTTGGAGAGACCCAGTACTTC
few	NA	TRBV5-4	TRBJ2-7	CASSPPGLAPSYEQYF	TGTGCCAGCAGCCCCCCCGGGCTAGCGCCTTCCTACGAGCAGTACTTC
many	TRBD1	TRBV12-3/TRBV12-4	TRBJ2-1	CASSLGQGVGNEQFF	TGTGCCAGCAGTTTGGGGCAGGGGGTTGGTAATGAGCAGTTCTTC
many	TRBD1	TRBV12-3/TRBV12-4	TRBJ1-2	CASSEENRGGGYTF	TGTGCCAGCAGTGAGGAAAACAGGGGGGGTGGCTACACCTTC
few	TRBD1	TRBV11-2	TRBJ1-6	CASSSQGTGGSPLHF	TGTGCCAGCAGCTCCCAGGGGACAGGGGGCTCACCCCTCCACTTT
NA	TRBD2	TRBV6-2/TRBV6-3	TRBJ2-1	CASSTRTSRRNNELFF	TGTGCCAGCAGTACACGGACTAGCCGGAGGAACAATGAGCTGTTCTTC
NA	NA	TRBV5-6	TRBJ2-1	CTSSMGPNPYNEQFF	TGTACCAGCAGCATGGGCCCTAACCCTTACAATGAGCAGTTCTTC
once	TRBD2	TRBV4-3	TRBJ2-1	CASSLGLEAQSRQSF	TGCGCCAGCAGCCTAGGACTAGAAGCCCAAAGTCGGCAGTCCTTC
once	TRBD1	TRBV7-9	TRBJ1-2	CASSAQSGQINNYGYTF	TGTGCCAGCAGCGCACAGTCGGGACAGATAAATAACTATGGCTACACCTTC
NA	NA	TRBV7-9	TRBJ2-2	CATPGPVLTGELFF	TGTGCCACCCCGGGACCGGTCCTGACCGGGGAGCTGTTTTTT
NA	TRBD2	TRBV7-8	TRBJ2-1	CDSSLTSGNHEQFF	TGTGACAGCAGCTTAACTAGCGGGAACCATGAGCAGTTCTTC
NA	NA	TRBV12-3/TRBV12-4	TRBJ1-6	CVSKGGAGSPLHF	TGTGTCAGCAAGGGAGGGGCTGGTTCACCCCTCCACTTT
many	NA	TRBV4-2	TRBJ2-2	CASSQDRANTGELFF	TGTGCCAGCAGCCAAGACAGGGCGAACACCGGGGAGCTGTTTTTT
NA	NA	TRBV12-3/TRBV12-4	TRBJ1-1	CASSLTGLTFF	TGTGCCAGCAGTTTAACAGGGCTAACTTTCTTT
NA	NA	TRBV29-1	TRBJ2-3	CSSRTASIGTQYF	TGCAGCTCTCGGACAGCTAGCATAGGTACGCAGTATTTT
NA	NA	TRBV5-1	TRBJ1-2	CASNLGDTQGYGYTF	TGCGCCAGCAACCTCGGCGACACCCAGGGGTATGGCTACACCTTC
NA	TRBD2	TRBV11-1	TRBJ2-7	CTSSLALAETYEQYF	TGTACCAGCAGCTTAGCACTAGCGGAAACCTACGAGCAGTACTTC
NA	NA	TRBV12-3/TRBV12-4	TRBJ1-5	CASARGTAINQPQHF	TGTGCCAGCGCGCGTGGCACCGCAATAAATCAGCCCCAGCATTTT
NA	NA	TRBV7-9	TRBJ1-3	CASNKGQPGNTIYF	TGTGCCAGCAACAAAGGACAGCCGGGAAACACCATATATTTT
NA	NA	TRBV5-1	TRBJ2-7	CASSLVSRTYEQYF	TGCGCCAGCAGCTTGGTATCTAGGACCTACGAGCAGTACTTC
NA	NA	TRBV11-3	TRBJ2-1	CANSPGPRKYYNEQFF	TGTGCCAACAGCCCCGGACCACGGAAGTACTACAATGAGCAGTTCTTC
many	NA	TRBV6-2/TRBV6-3	TRBJ1-1	CASSSAGAASEAFF	TGTGCCAGCAGTTCCGCAGGGGCGGCCTCTGAAGCTTTCTTT
NA	TRBD1	TRBV7-3	TRBJ1-2	CASTLWDSQLSGYTF	TGTGCCAGCACCCTATGGGACAGTCAACTTTCTGGCTACACCTTC
NA	NA	TRBV6-5	TRBJ2-2	CASSYVTQTNTGELFF	TGTGCCAGCAGTTACGTTACGCAGACGAACACCGGGGAGCTGTTTTTT
few	TRBD2	TRBV10-2	TRBJ2-3	CASSDTAIAGDTDTQYF	TGCGCCAGCAGTGATACGGCGATAGCGGGGGACACAGATACGCAGTATTTT
many	NA	TRBV4-2	TRBJ2-1	CASSQELETNEQFF	TGTGCCAGCAGCCAAGAACTAGAAACGAATGAGCAGTTCTTC
NA	NA	TRBV11-3	TRBJ2-3	CASSGSPAVGVDTQYF	TGTGCTAGCAGCGGCAGCCCAGCGGTAGGGGTGGATACGCAGTATTTT
NA	TRBD1	TRBV7-9	TRBJ2-5	CASSPWTGGKETQYF	TGTGCCAGCAGCCCCTGGACAGGGGGGAAAGAGACCCAGTACTTC
many	TRBD1	TRBV6-1	TRBJ1-1	CASRLTGGSPEAFF	TGTGCCAGCAGGCTGACAGGGGGCAGCCCTGAAGCTTTCTTT
NA	TRBD2	TRBV4-3	TRBJ2-7	CASSQLIETSGTYEQYF	TGCGCCAGCAGCCAACTTATCGAGACTAGCGGGACCTACGAGCAGTACTTC
NA	TRBD2	TRBV11-2	TRBJ2-5	CVSSYRWEGRETQYF	TGTGTCAGCAGCTACCGGTGGGAGGGCCGGGAGACCCAGTACTTC
NA	TRBD2	TRBV5-6	TRBJ2-5	CASSLGSLAGVGTQYF	TGTGCCAGCAGCTTGGGCAGCCTAGCGGGAGTAGGGACCCAGTACTTC
NA	TRBD2	TRBV11-1	TRBJ2-1	CASRVSGITYNEQFF	TGTGCCAGCAGGGTTAGCGGGATCACCTACAATGAGCAGTTCTTC
NA	TRBD1	TRBV10-3	TRBJ1-2	CAIRGQGGFGYTF	TGTGCCATCAGGGGACAGGGAGGCTTCGGCTACACCTTC
many	TRBD1	TRBV6-5	TRBJ2-1	CASSDRSGTGLYNEQFF	TGTGCCAGCAGTGACCGATCCGGGACAGGGCTATACAATGAGCAGTTCTTC
NA	NA	TRBV12-3/TRBV12-4	TRBJ1-6	CASSSWTAGNSPLHF	TGTGCCAGCAGTTCCTGGACGGCCGGTAATTCACCCCTCCACTTT
many	NA	TRBV28	TRBJ1-1	CASFNPGGTEAFF	TGTGCCAGTTTCAACCCGGGGGGCACTGAAGCTTTCTTT
NA	NA	TRBV29-1	TRBJ2-2	CSVGGRRTRELFF	TGCAGCGTTGGGGGGAGGCGGACCAGGGAGCTGTTTTTT
NA	NA	TRBV28	TRBJ2-7	CANSRTDPRWYF	TGTGCCAACAGTCGTACCGACCCACGGTGGTACTTC
NA	NA	TRBV5-1	TRBJ2-7	CASGSTQSPYEQYF	TGCGCCAGCGGATCTACACAGAGCCCCTACGAGCAGTACTTC
NA	NA	TRBV28	TRBJ2-7	CVSRRDSPGSGEQYF	TGTGTCAGCAGGCGGGACTCACCGGGCTCTGGCGAGCAGTACTTC
NA	NA	TRBV24-1	TRBJ2-7	CATSDSPGRSRYEQYF	TGTGCCACCAGTGATTCTCCTGGTCGGTCCCGCTACGAGCAGTACTTC
NA	NA	TRBV7-8	TRBJ2-7	CASSLAGAVSYEQYF	TGTGCCAGCAGCTTAGCCGGGGCAGTCTCCTACGAGCAGTACTTC